This TCR beta chain emerged from a study of blood T cell repertoires in COVID-19. Study-level background: Sources were T cells, B-cell-depleted T cells, or PBMCs; the material itself was cDNA or gDNA.

The CDR3 sequence is 15 residues long. Trimming took 0 bases from V and 5 from J; bases not matched to a gene: 6. Germline-derived CDR1 and CDR2 are SGHRS and YFSETQ. Per the authors' pipeline: Nucleated cell counts were estimated from reference gene primer amplification. The assay was immunoSEQ multiplex PCR, and TCRdb's table has in-frame clones only and misses some. Clone size and the V and J calls come from that table; the DNA yielded D and trimming. The table has 200,000 to 300,000 clones, approximately 86% seen once. The V and J genes are TRBV5-1 and TRBJ2-7; 9 bases match TRBD1. The sequenced material came from peripheral blood. This TCR was recovered from a young woman who had recovered from COVID-19. CDR3 residues: CASSLVGTGSDEQYF. Here the CDR3 DNA reads TGCGCCAGCAGCTTGGTTGGGACAGGGAGTGACGAGCAGTACTTC. The variable domain in full, completed from reference TRBV5-1 and TRBJ2-7, reads KAGVTQTPRYLIKTRGQQVTLSCSPISGHRSVSWYQQTPGQGLQFLFEYFSETQRNKGNFPGRFSGRQFSNSRSEMNVSTLELGDSALYLCASSLVGTGSDEQYFGPGTRLTVT.